The present T cell receptor (beta chain) was sequenced within a study of identical twins. MiXCR was run by TCRdb on the 5' RACE reads, yielding one entry per CDR3 protein. The data show approximately 470,000 distinct CDR3 sequences, with 13% to 15% seen just once and about 0.52% held by the top ten. This clonotype showed up just a few times. Germline CDR1 is MDHEN and CDR2 is SYDVKM. V dropped 3 bases and J dropped 4 bases, with 12 bases sitting between them. CDR3 length: 15 amino acids. These sequences were also reported in another study, on yellow fever vaccine responses in identical twins.

Input material: CD4+ T cells sorted from blood. This TCR was recovered from a woman aged 18-29 years in good health. The chain uses TRBV28 and TRBJ2-2; D is perhaps TRBD2 (5 bases). The CDR3 DNA is TGTGCCAGCAGTTTCCCCCTCGCGGGCACCGGGGAGCTGTTTTTT. This gives the protein CASSFPLAGTGELFF.